The clone carrying this T cell receptor beta chain was detected only once. The sample contains more than one DNA sequence encoding this CDR3. This sample stems from a study of shared clonotypes between healthy human individuals. Assay: immunoSEQ multiplex PCR; the TCRdb copy retains only in-frame clones and omits some. Among 1,400,000 or so clones listed, 98% were seen once. CDR3 length: 13 amino acids. Germline V lookup: CDR1 SGHNT, CDR2 YYREEE (reference sequence). V was shortened by 0 bases and J by 4 bases, with 8 bases between the two germline ends. The sequence was obtained from a man aged 30-40 years in good health. Sample: naive CD4+ T cells sorted from blood. Subset denoted: CD45RA+ positively selected. The chain employs TRBV5-4 and TRBJ2-7, with D possibly TRBD1 on 6 matching bases. The CDR3 DNA sequence: TGTGCCAGCAGCTTGGACAGGGCTTACGAGCAGTACTTC. Translating gives CASSLDRAYEQYF.